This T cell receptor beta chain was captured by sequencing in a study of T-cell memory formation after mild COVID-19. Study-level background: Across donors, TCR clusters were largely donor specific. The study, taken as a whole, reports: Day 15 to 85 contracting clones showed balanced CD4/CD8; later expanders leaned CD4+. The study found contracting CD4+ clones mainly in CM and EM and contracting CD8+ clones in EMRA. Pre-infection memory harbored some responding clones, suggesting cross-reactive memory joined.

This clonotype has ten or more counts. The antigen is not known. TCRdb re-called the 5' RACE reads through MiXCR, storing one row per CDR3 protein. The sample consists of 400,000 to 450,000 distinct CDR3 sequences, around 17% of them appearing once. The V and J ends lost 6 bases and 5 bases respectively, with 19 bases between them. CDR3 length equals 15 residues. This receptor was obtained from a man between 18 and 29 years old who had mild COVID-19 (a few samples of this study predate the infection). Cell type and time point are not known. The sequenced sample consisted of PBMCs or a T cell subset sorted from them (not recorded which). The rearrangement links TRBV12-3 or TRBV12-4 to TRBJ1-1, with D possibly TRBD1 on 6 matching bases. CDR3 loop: CASRIMTVRGTEAFF. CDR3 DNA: TGTGCCAGCAGAATTATGACAGTTAGGGGGACTGAAGCTTTCTTT.